This TCR beta chain derives from a study of OX40 agonist ivuxolimab in advanced cancers. With respect to the entire study: Ivuxolimab, which targeted the costimulatory receptor OX40 (CD134), was an agonistic, fully human IgG2 monoclonal antibody. Prior anti-PD-1, anti-PD-L1 or anti-CTLA-4 therapy was permitted, and about 40% of dose-escalation patients had received checkpoint inhibitors. Intravenous ivuxolimab was administered to patients every 2 weeks at six dose levels: 0.01, 0.1, 0.3, 1.5, 3 and 10 mg/kg. Partial responses occurred in three dose-escalation patients, of whom one had hepatocellular carcinoma and two had cutaneous melanoma. Peripheral TCRbeta sequencing was intended to test whether TCR sequence diversity was altered and clonal T-cell expansion was caused by ivuxolimab. Of the approximately 54 dose-escalation patients, hepatocellular carcinoma was present in some 19, melanoma in approximately 15, renal cell carcinoma in 9 and head and neck cancer in 9. A male proportion of around 81% and a mean age of about 60 years, ranging from about 20 to 85, were recorded for the dose-escalation cohort. The monotherapy dose-escalation portion (N of about 50 patients) of the phase I ivuxolimab trial is reported in the paper. Overall results and qualifications from the work: Low levels of normalized T-cell clonal expansion were also seen in some patients who did not respond. After ivuxolimab, expanded clones were on average more numerous among CD8+ T cells than among CD4+ T cells. At doses of 0.1 to 3.0 mg/kg, clonal expansion of both CD4+ and CD8+ T cells in blood was seen between baseline and week 6. Partial responders in the 0.1-3.0 mg/kg groups had among the lowest normalized peripheral clonal expansion, especially among CD8+ T cells. The antigen specificity of the peripheral T cells that underwent clonal expansion was not determined.

Genomic DNA was extracted from sorted cells for sequencing of the TCRbeta CDR3 region. The immunoSEQ Assay was used for sequencing of TCRbeta CDR3 regions. TCRdb took this table from immuneACCESS and kept in-frame rearrangements with V and J called. Such tables lack part of the clones; where checked against another copy, unresolved V genes explain under half of the gap, and the rest is unexplained. Recorded for this sample are tens of thousands of clones; about 88% of them occurred a single time. The ten largest clones represent approximately 0.3% of the sample. A word on this clone: Its antigen is still unknown. No per-base quality is available; no much larger clone lies one base away.

Patients with a history of autoimmune disease or receiving systemic immunosuppression were excluded from the trial. Peripheral blood for TCR sequencing was collected from all dose cohorts at baseline, on cycle 4 day 1, and on cycle 7 day 1. The samples were taken from a phase I, first-in-human, multicenter, open-label dose-escalation trial of ivuxolimab. Adults with locally advanced or metastatic melanoma, renal cell carcinoma, hepatocellular carcinoma or head and neck squamous cell carcinoma were enrolled in the trial. Before TCR sequencing, CD4+ and CD8+ T cells were separately sorted from peripheral blood. Including cysteine and phenylalanine, the CDR3 has 16 amino acids. Just the 48-base CDR3 DNA is kept, in frame starting at base 1. V is pared back by 2 bases and J by 2 bases, with 15 bases lying between the germline termini. CDR1 SEHNR and CDR2 FQNEAQ were looked up in the germline V gene (reference sequence).

This receptor was obtained from an adult with an advanced solid tumor such as melanoma, head and neck, liver or kidney cancer. Sequences were derived from CD4+ or CD8+ T cells sorted from blood, sampled in a trial of the OX40 agonist ivuxolimab. The sequence links TRBV7-9 to TRBJ1-1, with the identity of the D gene unclear. This receptor has the CDR3 CASSLPSTVGNTEAFF. The sequenced DNA: TGTGCCAGCAGCTTACCCTCCACAGTGGGAAACACTGAAGCTTTCTTT.